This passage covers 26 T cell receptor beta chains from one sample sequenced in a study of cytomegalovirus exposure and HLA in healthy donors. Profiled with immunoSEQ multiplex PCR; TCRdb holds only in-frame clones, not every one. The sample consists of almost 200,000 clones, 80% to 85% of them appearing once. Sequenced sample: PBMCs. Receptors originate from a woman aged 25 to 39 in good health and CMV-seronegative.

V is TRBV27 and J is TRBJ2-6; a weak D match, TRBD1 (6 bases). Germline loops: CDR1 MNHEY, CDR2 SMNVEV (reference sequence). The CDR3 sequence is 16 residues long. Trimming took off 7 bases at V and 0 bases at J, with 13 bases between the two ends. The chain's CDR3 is CASIRRQVSGANVLTF. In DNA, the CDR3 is TGTGCCAGCATCCGTCGACAGGTCTCTGGGGCCAACGTCCTGACTTTC.

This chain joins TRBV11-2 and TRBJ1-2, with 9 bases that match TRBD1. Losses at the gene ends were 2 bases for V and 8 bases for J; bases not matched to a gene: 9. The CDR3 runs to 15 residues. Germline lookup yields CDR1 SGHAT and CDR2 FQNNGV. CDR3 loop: CASSLWDREGEGYTF. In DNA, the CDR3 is TGTGCCAGCAGCTTATGGGACAGGGAAGGCGAGGGCTACACCTTC.

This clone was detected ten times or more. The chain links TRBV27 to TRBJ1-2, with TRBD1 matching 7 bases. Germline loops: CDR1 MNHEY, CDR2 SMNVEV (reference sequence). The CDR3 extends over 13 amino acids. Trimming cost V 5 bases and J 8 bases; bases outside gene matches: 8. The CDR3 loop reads CASSPRQGQGYTF. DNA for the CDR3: TGTGCCAGCAGTCCACGACAGGGACAAGGCTACACCTTC.

CDR3 nucleotides: TGTGCCAGCAATCCGACCCGCGGGGCTGGGGCCAACGTCCTGACTTTC. Its translation is CASNPTRGAGANVLTF. The V and J genes are TRBV2 and TRBJ2-6; perhaps TRBD2 as D (6 bases). Trimming removed 7 bases at V and 2 bases at J, with 15 bases between. The CDR3 has 16 amino acids. CDR1 and CDR2 (germline): SNHLY, FYNNEI.

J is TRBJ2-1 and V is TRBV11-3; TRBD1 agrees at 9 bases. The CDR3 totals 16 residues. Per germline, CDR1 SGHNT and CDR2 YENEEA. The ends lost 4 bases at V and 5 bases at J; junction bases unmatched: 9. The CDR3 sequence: CASSYGRDRDNNEQFF. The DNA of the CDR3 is TGTGCCAGCAGCTATGGTAGGGACAGGGACAACAATGAGCAGTTCTTC.

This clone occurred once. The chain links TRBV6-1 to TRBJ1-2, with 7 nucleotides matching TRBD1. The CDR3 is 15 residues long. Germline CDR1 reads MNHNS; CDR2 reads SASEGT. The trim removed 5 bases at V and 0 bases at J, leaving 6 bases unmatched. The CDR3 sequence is CASSPGQPSNYGYTF. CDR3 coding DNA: TGTGCCAGCAGTCCGGGACAGCCCTCTAACTATGGCTACACCTTC.

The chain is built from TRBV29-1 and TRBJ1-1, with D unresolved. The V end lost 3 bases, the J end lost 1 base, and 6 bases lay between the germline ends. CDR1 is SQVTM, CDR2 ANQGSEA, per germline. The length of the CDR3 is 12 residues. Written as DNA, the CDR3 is TGCAGCGTTGATAGTCAGAACACTGAAGCTTTCTTT. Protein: CSVDSQNTEAFF.

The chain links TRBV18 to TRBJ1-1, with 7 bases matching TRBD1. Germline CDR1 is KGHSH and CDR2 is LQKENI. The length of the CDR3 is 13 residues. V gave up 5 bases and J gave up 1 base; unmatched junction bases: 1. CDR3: CASSRDRNTEAFF. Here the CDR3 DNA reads TGTGCCAGCTCAAGGGACAGGAACACTGAAGCTTTCTTT.

CDR3 in amino acids: CAWSGQGLYTQYF. The CDR3 DNA follows: TGTGCCTGGAGCGGGCAGGGTCTATATACGCAGTATTTT. V is TRBV30 and J is TRBJ2-3; D is possibly TRBD1 (5 bases). CDR3 length: 13 amino acids. Deletions cut 3 bases from V and 7 bases from J, with 14 bases between. The germline V gene encodes CDR1 GTSNPN and CDR2 SVGIG (reference sequence). Filled out from reference TRBV30 and TRBJ2-3, the complete variable domain reads SQTIHQWPATLVQPVGSPLSLECTVEGTSNPNLYWYRQAAGRGLQLLFYSVGIGQISSEVPQNLSASRPQDRQFILSSKKLLLSDSGFYLCAWSGQGLYTQYFGPGTRLTVL.

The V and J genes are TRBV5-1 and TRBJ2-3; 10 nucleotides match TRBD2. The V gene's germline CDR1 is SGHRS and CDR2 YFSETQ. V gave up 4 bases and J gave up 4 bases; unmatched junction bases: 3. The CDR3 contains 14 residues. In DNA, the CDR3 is TGCGCCAGCAGCCCTGGACTAGCGGCAGATACGCAGTATTTT. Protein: CASSPGLAADTQYF.

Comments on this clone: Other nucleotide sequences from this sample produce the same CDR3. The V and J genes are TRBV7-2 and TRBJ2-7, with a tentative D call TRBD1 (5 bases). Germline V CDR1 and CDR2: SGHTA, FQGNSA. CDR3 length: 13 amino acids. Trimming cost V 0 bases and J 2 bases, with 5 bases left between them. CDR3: CASSLAGAYEQYF. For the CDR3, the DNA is TGTGCCAGCAGCTTAGCAGGGGCCTACGAGCAGTACTTC.

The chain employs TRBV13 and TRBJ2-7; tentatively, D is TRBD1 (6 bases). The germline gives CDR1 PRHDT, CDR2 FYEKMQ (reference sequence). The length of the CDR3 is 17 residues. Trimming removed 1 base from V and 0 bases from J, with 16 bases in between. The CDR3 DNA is TGTGCCAGCAGCTTAGAGGAATGGGGGCTGAACTCCTACGAGCAGTACTTC. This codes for CASSLEEWGLNSYEQYF.

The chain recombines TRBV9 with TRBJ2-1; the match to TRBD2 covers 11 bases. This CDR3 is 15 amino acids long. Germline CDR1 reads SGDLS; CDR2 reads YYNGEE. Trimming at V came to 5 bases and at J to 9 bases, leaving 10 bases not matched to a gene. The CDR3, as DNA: TGTGCCAGCAGGCAAACTAGCGGGAGAACGGGTGAGCAGTTCTTC. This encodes CASRQTSGRTGEQFF.

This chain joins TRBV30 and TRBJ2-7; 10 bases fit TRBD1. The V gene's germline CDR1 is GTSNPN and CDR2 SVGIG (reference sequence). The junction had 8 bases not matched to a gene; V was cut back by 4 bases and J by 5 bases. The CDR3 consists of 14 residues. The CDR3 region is CAWIWTGGGNEQYF. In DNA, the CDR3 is TGTGCCTGGATTTGGACAGGGGGGGGCAACGAGCAGTACTTC.

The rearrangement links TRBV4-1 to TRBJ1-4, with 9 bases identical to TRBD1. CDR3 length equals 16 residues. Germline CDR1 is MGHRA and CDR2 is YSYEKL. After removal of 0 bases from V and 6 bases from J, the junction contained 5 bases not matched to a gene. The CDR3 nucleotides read TGCGCCAGCAGCCAAGATGCGGGGACAGGGTATGAAAAACTGTTTTTT. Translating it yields CASSQDAGTGYEKLFF.

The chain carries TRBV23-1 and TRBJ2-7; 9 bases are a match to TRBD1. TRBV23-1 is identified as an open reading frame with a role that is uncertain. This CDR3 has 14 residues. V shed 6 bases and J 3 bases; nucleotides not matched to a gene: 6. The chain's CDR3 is CASSIRDRVYEQYF. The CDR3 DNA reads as TGCGCCAGCAGCATACGGGACAGGGTCTACGAGCAGTACTTC.

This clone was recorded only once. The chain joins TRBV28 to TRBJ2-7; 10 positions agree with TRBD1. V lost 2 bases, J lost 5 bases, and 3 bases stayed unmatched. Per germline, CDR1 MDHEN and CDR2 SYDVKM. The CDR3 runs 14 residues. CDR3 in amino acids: CASSLPTGGNEQYF. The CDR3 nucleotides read TGTGCCAGCAGTTTACCGACAGGGGGCAACGAGCAGTACTTC.

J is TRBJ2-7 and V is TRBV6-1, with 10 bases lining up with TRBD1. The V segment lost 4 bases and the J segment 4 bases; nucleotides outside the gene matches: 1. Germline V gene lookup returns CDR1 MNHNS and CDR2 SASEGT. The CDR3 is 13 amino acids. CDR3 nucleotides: TGTGCCAGCAGTGGGACAGGGGGATACGAGCAGTACTTC. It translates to CASSGTGGYEQYF.

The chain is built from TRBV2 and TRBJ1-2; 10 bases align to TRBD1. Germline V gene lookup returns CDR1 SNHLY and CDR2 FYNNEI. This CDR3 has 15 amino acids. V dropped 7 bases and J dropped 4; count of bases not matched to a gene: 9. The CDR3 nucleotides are TGTGCCAGCACCCATATCCGGGACAGGGGCTATGGCTACACCTTC. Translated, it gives CASTHIRDRGYGYTF.

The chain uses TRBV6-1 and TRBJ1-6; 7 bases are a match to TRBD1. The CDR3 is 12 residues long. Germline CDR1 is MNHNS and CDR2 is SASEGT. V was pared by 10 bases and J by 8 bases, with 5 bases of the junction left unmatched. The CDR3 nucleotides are TGTGCCATCCAGGGGGGACATTCACCCCTCCACTTT. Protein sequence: CAIQGGHSPLHF.

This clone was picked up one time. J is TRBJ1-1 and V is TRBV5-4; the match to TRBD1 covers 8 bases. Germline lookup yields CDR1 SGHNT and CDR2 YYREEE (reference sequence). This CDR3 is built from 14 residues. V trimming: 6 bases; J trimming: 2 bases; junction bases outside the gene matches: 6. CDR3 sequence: CASTRDRKNTEAFF. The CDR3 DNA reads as TGTGCCAGCACCCGGGACAGGAAAAACACTGAAGCTTTCTTT.

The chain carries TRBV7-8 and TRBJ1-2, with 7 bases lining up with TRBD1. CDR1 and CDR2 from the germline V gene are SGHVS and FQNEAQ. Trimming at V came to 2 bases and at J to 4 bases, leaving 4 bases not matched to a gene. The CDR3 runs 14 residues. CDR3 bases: TGTGCCAGCAGCTTACTTGGACAGGTCTATGGCTACACCTTC. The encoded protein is CASSLLGQVYGYTF.

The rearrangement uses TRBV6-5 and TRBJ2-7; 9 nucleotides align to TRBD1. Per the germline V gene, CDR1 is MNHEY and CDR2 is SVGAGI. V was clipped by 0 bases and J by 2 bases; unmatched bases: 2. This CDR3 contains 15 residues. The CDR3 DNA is TGTGCCAGCAGTTACTCGAACAGGGGGCCCTACGAGCAGTACTTC. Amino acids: CASSYSNRGPYEQYF.

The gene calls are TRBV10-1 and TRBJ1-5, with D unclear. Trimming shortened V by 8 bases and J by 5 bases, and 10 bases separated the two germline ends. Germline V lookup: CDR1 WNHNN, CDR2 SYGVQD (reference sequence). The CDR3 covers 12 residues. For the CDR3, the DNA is TGCGCCAGCCTGGGCCTATATCAGCCCCAGCATTTT. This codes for CASLGLYQPQHF.

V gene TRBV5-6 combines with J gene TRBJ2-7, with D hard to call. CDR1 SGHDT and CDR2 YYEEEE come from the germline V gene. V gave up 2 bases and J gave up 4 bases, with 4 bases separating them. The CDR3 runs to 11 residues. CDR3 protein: CASSFIYEQYF. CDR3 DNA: TGTGCCAGCAGCTTTATTTACGAGCAGTACTTC.

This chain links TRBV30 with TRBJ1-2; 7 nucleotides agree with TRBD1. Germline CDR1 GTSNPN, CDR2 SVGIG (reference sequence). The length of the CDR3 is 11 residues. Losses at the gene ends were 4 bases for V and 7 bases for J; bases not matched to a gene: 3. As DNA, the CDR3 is TGTGCCTGGATCCACAGGGGTGGCTACACCTTC. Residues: CAWIHRGGYTF.